The present T cell receptor beta chain was sequenced within a study of beta chain features in type 1 diabetes. This clone has just a few counts. Reverse transcription of all isolated RNA meant that expressed TCRB transcripts were sequenced. Sequencing was performed with immunoSEQ multiplex PCR; in TCRdb, only in-frame clones are kept and a portion is missing. Of about 330,000 clones listed, around 10% were seen once; the top ten hold more than 0.015%. Germline trimming cut 7 bases from V and 9 bases from J; bases unmatched to any gene: 10. CDR3 length: 14 residues. Germline assignment: CDR1 SQVTM and CDR2 ANQGSEA.

This sequence originates from a woman aged 25 to 45 in good health. Sequenced: naive CD4+ T cells from blood. The chain couples TRBV29-1 to TRBJ2-1, with TRBD2 matching 12 bases. The CDR3 DNA reads as TGCAGCGGCATCGGGACTAGCGGGTTCGGTGAGCAGTTCTTC. It encodes CSGIGTSGFGEQFF.